This T cell receptor beta chain stems from a study of blood T cell repertoires in COVID-19. Study context: Samples of COVID-19 (acute and convalescent) were obtained from the United States, Italy and Spain. Sample material is recorded as cDNA or gDNA derived from T cells, B-cell-depleted T cells, or PBMCs.

Only in-frame clones appear in the TCRdb table, and some are missing; sequencing was by immunoSEQ multiplex PCR. The data contain some 360,000 clones, around 87% of them singletons. This sequence originates from a woman aged 60 to 75 with COVID-19, enrolled during active disease. Specimen: peripheral blood.

This CDR3 reads CSAPRQGTDTQYF. As DNA, the CDR3 is TGCAGCGCCCCCAGACAGGGCACAGATACGCAGTATTTT. This chain links TRBV29-1 with TRBJ2-3; D perhaps matches TRBD1 (6 bases). The germline gives CDR1 SQVTM, CDR2 ANQGSEA. Deletions cut 7 bases from V and 1 base from J, with 12 bases between. This CDR3 has 13 amino acids.